This T cell receptor (beta chain) was sequenced in a study of blood T cell repertoires in COVID-19. Study at large: Sample material is recorded as cDNA or gDNA derived from T cells, B-cell-depleted T cells, or PBMCs.

Of note for this clone: In the same sample, other DNA sequences code for this CDR3.

In the original workflow: Reference gene primer amplification gave nucleated cell count estimates. The repertoire was sequenced with immunoSEQ multiplex PCR; TCRdb's copy has only in-frame clones and lacks some. The V and J calls and clone size come from that table; D and trimming were worked out from the DNA. There are under 250,000 clones in the sample; 75% to 90% occur only once, and roughly 3% lies in the top ten. The CDR3 length is 15 residues. Germline assignment: CDR1 MDHEN and CDR2 SYDVKM. V trimming: 4 bases; J trimming: 0 bases; junction bases outside the gene matches: 0. Enrollees, roughly 18 to 90 years old, lived in fewer than 25 US areas. Which cohort a participant joined came from the clinical history participants gave.

The sequence was obtained from a woman aged 40 to 55 who had been exposed to COVID-19. Input material: PBMCs or T cells enriched from blood (not recorded which). The V and J genes are TRBV28 and TRBJ2-1; 10 positions match TRBD2. CDR3 protein: CASSSSGSSYNEQFF. The CDR3 DNA is TGTGCCAGCAGTTCTAGCGGGAGCTCCTACAATGAGCAGTTCTTC.